The source of this TCR beta chain is a study of OX40 agonist ivuxolimab in advanced cancers. The overall study: Across the patients, intravenous ivuxolimab was delivered every 2 weeks at 0.01 to 10 mg/kg.

Clones were sequenced by immunoSEQ multiplex PCR, and TCRdb holds only the in-frame ones, with some missing. In the table there are around 53,000 clones, 80% to 90% of which are singletons. Findings of the study overall: The study found that CD8+ T cells averaged more expanded clones than CD4+. Among the lowest peripheral clonal expansion occurred in 0.1-3.0 mg/kg partial responders.

Germline values: CDR1 GTSNPN, CDR2 SVGIG (reference sequence). The ends were cut back, 2 bases at V and 3 bases at J, with 20 bases in the middle. The CDR3 runs to 17 residues. To note about this clone: Its matching antigen is unknown.

The rearrangement joins TRBV30 to TRBJ2-4; maybe TRBD2 (5 bases). This clonotype was sampled from an adult with an advanced solid tumor such as melanoma, head and neck, liver or kidney cancer. The sequencing used CD4+ or CD8+ T cells sorted from blood, collected in a trial of the OX40 agonist ivuxolimab. CDR3 amino acids: CAWSLPGLTRRKNIQYF. The DNA for the CDR3 is TGTGCCTGGAGTTTACCAGGACTCACACGACGCAAAAACATTCAGTACTTC.